A single T cell receptor beta chain is shown here with its context. Its target is unknown. Using immunoSEQ multiplex PCR, the repertoire was profiled, and TCRdb retains in-frame clones only, with some absent. The data show around 700,000 clones, 73% seen once. The data belong to a study of shared clonotypes between healthy human individuals. About the study: With ages of 18 to 49, the donors were two women and a few men.

Study-level points and caveats: Sampling covered blood only; tissue repertoires likely differ.

This clonotype originated in a woman aged 30 to 39 in good health. Sequenced: memory CD4+ T cells sorted from blood. Subset noted: CD45RA-negative fraction.

The CDR3 loop reads CASYKQGDAGELFF. CDR3 coding DNA: TGTGCCAGTTATAAACAGGGGGACGCCGGGGAGCTGTTTTTT. The chain has TRBV19 and TRBJ2-2, with TRBD1 identical over 8 bases. Trimming cost V 8 bases and J 6 bases; bases outside gene matches: 8. Germline V CDR1 and CDR2: LNHDA, SQIVND (reference sequence). The CDR3 has 14 residues.